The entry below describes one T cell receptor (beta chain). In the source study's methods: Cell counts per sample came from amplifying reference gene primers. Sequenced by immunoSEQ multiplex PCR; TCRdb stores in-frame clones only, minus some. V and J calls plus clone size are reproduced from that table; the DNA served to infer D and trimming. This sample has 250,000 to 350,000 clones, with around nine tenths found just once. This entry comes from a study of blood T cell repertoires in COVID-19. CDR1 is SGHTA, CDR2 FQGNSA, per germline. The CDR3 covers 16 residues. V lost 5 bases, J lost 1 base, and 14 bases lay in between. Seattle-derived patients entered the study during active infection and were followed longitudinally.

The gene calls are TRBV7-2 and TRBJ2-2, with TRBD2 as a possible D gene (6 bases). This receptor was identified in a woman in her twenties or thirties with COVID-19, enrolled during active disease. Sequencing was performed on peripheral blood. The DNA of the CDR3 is TGTGCCAGCAGCCGCGAGCGGGTCCGGAACACCGGGGAGCTGTTTTTT. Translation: CASSRERVRNTGELFF.